This T cell receptor beta chain derives from a study of OX40 agonist ivuxolimab in advanced cancers. Overall study results and limits: CD4+ and CD8+ blood T cells expanded clonally by week 6 at 0.1 to 3.0 mg/kg.

Autoimmune disease history or systemic immunosuppression led to patient exclusion. A word on this clone: Its antigen is currently unknown.

TCRdb's copy holds only in-frame clones and misses some; the assay was immunoSEQ multiplex PCR. The sample yields 63,000 or so clones, 91% seen once. The CDR3 is 14 amino acids. Germline-derived CDR1 and CDR2 are LNHDA and SQIVND (reference sequence). V lost 10 bases and J 5 bases, leaving 18 bases between the germline ends. The V call is TRBV19, the J call TRBJ1-5, with a weak D call TRBD1 (6 bases). The sequenced sample was CD4+ or CD8+ T cells sorted from blood, obtained in a trial of the OX40 agonist ivuxolimab. This TCR was recovered from an adult with an advanced solid tumor such as melanoma, head and neck, liver or kidney cancer. The CDR3 DNA reads TGTGCCACCCCTTTGGGGGCAGGCTATCAGCCCCAGCATTTT. Amino acids: CATPLGAGYQPQHF. Full variable domain (outside the CDR3, taken from reference TRBV19 and TRBJ1-5): DGGITQSPKYLFRKEGQNVTLSCEQNLNHDAMYWYRQDPGQGLRLIYYSQIVNDFQKGDIAEGYSVSREKKESFPLTVTSAQKNPTAFYLCATPLGAGYQPQHFGDGTRLSIL.